This TCR beta chain was captured by sequencing in a study of blood T cell repertoires in COVID-19. The V gene lost 3 bases and the J gene lost 1 base, with 18 bases spanning the gap. Germline V gives CDR1 KGHSH, CDR2 LQKENI. The CDR3 length is 17 residues. Here immunoSEQ multiplex PCR was the method, and the copy in TCRdb shows in-frame clones only, minus some. The table has 200,000 to 300,000 clones, around 89% seen once. The material sequenced was peripheral blood. This clonotype was sampled from a middle-aged woman with acute or convalescent COVID-19. V and J are TRBV18 and TRBJ1-1; D unclear. DNA of the CDR3: TGTGCCAGCTCACCTTCAGCAGAGCCGAGGCAGAACACTGAAGCTTTCTTT. Protein sequence: CASSPSAEPRQNTEAFF.